The 27 T cell receptor beta chains below all came from one sample that was sequenced in a study of T cell repertoires in cytomegalovirus infection (dated by TCRdb to about 2019). The run used an Illumina HiSeq 1500. TCRdb applied fastp at Q25 and MiXCR to the public reads, then kept only in-frame beta chains. Identical CDR3 proteins give one entry, which carries the most common genes and DNA. This sample has hundreds of thousands of distinct CDR3 sequences in its table, and roughly a quarter of those were observed once. The ten largest clones represent 8% of the sample. Sequenced: CD8+ T cells from PBMCs. The receptors were gathered from a human donor in good health (CMV status not recorded). Some clones in this sample may be carry-over from other donors' samples.

The chain joins TRBV15 to TRBJ2-5; the match to TRBD2 covers 9 bases. CDR3 size: 19 residues. From germline, CDR1 is LNHNV and CDR2 YYDKDF (reference sequence). After removal of 3 bases from V and 0 bases from J, the junction contained 14 bases not matched to a gene. The DNA of the CDR3 is TGTGCCACCAGCAGTCCCACCGGGACTAGCTTCCTGTACCAAGAGACCCAGTACTTC. This gives the protein CATSSPTGTSFLYQETQYF.

Concerning this clonotype: An end of the junction differs from the germline gene, which may be a read error. This chain joins TRBV2 and TRBJ2-1, with D tentatively TRBD1 (7 bases). Germline V gene lookup returns CDR1 SNHLY and CDR2 FYNNEI. CDR3 length equals 16 residues. The CDR3 DNA follows: TGTGCCAGCAGTGATCCAGGGGGGCAAGCCTACAATAAGCAGTTCTTC. This encodes CASSDPGGQAYNKQFF.

As to this clonotype: The junction does not match germline at one end; this may be a read error. V and J are TRBV7-9 and TRBJ2-4; D is perhaps TRBD1 (6 bases). CDR1 and CDR2 from the germline V gene are SEHNR and FQNEAQ (reference sequence). This CDR3 is 13 amino acids long. The chain's CDR3 is CVSSLGASNIQYF. In DNA, the CDR3 is TGTGTCAGCAGCTTGGGGGCTTCAAACATTCAGTACTTC.

This clonotype appeared many times. The chain employs TRBV7-2 and TRBJ2-5; TRBD1 aligns across 7 bases. The CDR3 totals 13 residues. V dropped 5 bases and J dropped 6; count of bases not matched to a gene: 6. CDR1 is SGHTA and CDR2 is FQGNSA in the germline V gene. DNA for the CDR3: TGTGCCAGCAGCGCGAGGGGGCAGCAGACCCAGTACTTC. It codes for CASSARGQQTQYF.

This clonotype was seen ten or more times. The rearrangement joins TRBV28 to TRBJ2-3, with D maybe TRBD1 (5 bases). V was clipped by 4 bases and J by 2 bases, with 19 bases between them. The CDR3 has 17 amino acids. Germline-derived CDR1 and CDR2 are MDHEN and SYDVKM. The CDR3 DNA is TGTGCCAGCAGTTCCCAGGGCCAGCGATCATTCACAGATACGCAGTATTTT. Protein sequence: CASSSQGQRSFTDTQYF.

This clonotype appeared a single time. A much larger clonotype is one base distant, so this may be a read error. The V and J genes are TRBV7-8 and TRBJ1-2; TRBD1 matches at 9 bases. Germline assignment: CDR1 SGHVS and CDR2 FQNEAQ. This CDR3 spans 17 amino acids. The CDR3 nucleotides read TGTGTCAGCAGCTTGGAACCCCGGGACAGGGAATGGGAAGGCTACACCTTC. Protein product: CVSSLEPRDREWEGYTF.

This clonotype was detected ten times or more. The V call is TRBV7-2, the J call TRBJ2-1, with 10 bases that match TRBD2. Trimming cost V 7 bases and J 7 bases; bases outside gene matches: 7. The CDR3 length is 14 residues. Germline V gives CDR1 SGHTA, CDR2 FQGNSA. CDR3 DNA: TGTGCCAGCAAGAAAGCGGGGGGGAGGAATGAGCAGTTCTTC. Its protein product is CASKKAGGRNEQFF.

On this clonotype: The junction departs from germline at one end; a sequencing error may be responsible. The chain employs TRBV4-2 and TRBJ2-1, with 11 bases matching TRBD2. The CDR3 contains 16 residues. Per the germline V gene, CDR1 is LGHNA and CDR2 is YNFKEQ. The CDR3 nucleotides are TGTGCCGCGGGGGCTAGCGGGGGGCCCTCCTACAATGAGCAGCTCTTC. It codes for CAAGASGGPSYNEQLF.

This rearrangement joins TRBV7-6 to TRBJ1-4; D call uncertain. Trimming left V 3 bases short and J 8 bases short, with 16 bases between. Germline V gene sequence: CDR1 SGHVS, CDR2 FNYEAQ. The length of the CDR3 is 15 residues. CDR3 sequence reads: CASSFYPALEEKLFF. The CDR3 coding sequence is TGTGCCAGCAGCTTTTATCCTGCTCTCGAGGAAAAACTGTTTTTT. Using reference TRBV7-6 and TRBJ1-4 for the parts outside the CDR3, the full variable domain is GAGVSQSPRYKVTKRGQDVALRCDPISGHVSLYWYRQALGQGPEFLTYFNYEAQQDKSGLPNDRFSAERPEGSISTLTIQRTEQRDSAMYRCASSFYPALEEKLFFGSGTQLSVL.

Concerning this clonotype itself: Compared with germline, one end of the junction differs, possibly owing to a read error. V gene TRBV6-2 or TRBV6-3 combines with J gene TRBJ2-2; possibly TRBD1 or TRBD2 for D (5 bases each). The germline gives CDR1 MNHEY, CDR2 SVGEGT. CDR3 length equals 15 residues. CDR3 DNA sequence: TGTGCCAACAGTTACTCTTCCAGGTCCGGGGCAGAACTGTTTTTT. Protein: CANSYSSRSGAELFF.

The chain combines TRBV29-1 with TRBJ1-4; possibly TRBD1 for D (5 bases). V was cut by 2 bases and J by 14 bases, with 15 bases left in between. Germline lookup yields CDR1 SQVTM and CDR2 ANQGSEA. This CDR3 spans 12 amino acids. The CDR3 nucleotides read TGCAGCGTTGAATATGGGGACCGGGGGCTGTTTTTT. Translating gives CSVEYGDRGLFF.

This clonotype was recorded once. Given a much more abundant clone one base away, this may be a read error. The rearrangement uses TRBV11-2 and TRBJ1-1; D is possibly TRBD1 (6 bases). Germline-derived CDR1 and CDR2 are SGHAT and FQNNGV. V was cut by 5 bases and J by 1 base, with 11 bases left in between. The CDR3 has 14 amino acids. The CDR3, as DNA: TGTGCCAGCAGCGGCTGGACAGAGAACACTGAAGCTTTCTTT. Translating gives CASSGWTENTEAFF.

There are a few counts of this clonotype. The rearrangement uses TRBV6-5 and TRBJ2-7; 8 bases line up with TRBD2. The CDR3 contains 17 residues. Germline assignment: CDR1 MNHEY and CDR2 SVGAGI. The V gene end was trimmed by 0 bases and the J gene end by 5 bases; junction bases not matched to a gene: 12. The CDR3 DNA follows: TGTGCCAGCAGTTACTCGTATCCTTGGACTAGCTTCCACGAGCAGTACTTC. Its protein product is CASSYSYPWTSFHEQYF.

The chain carries TRBV29-1 and TRBJ2-1; D is perhaps TRBD1 (7 bases). CDR3 length: 13 residues. Deletions cut 3 bases from V and 7 bases from J, with 13 bases between. Germline V gene data show CDR1 as SQVTM and CDR2 as ANQGSEA. The CDR3 protein is CSVDPQGRNEQFF. DNA of the CDR3: TGCAGCGTTGATCCACAGGGGAGGAATGAGCAGTTCTTC.

V is TRBV5-1 and J is TRBJ2-6, with 12 bases fitting TRBD1. After removal of 0 bases from V and 4 bases from J, the junction contained 11 bases not matched to a gene. The germline CDR1 and CDR2 sequences are SGHRS and YFSETQ. The CDR3 is made up of 20 amino acids. This CDR3 reads CASSLAVGTGGAQGANVLTF. CDR3 DNA: TGCGCCAGCAGCTTGGCCGTAGGGACAGGGGGCGCGCAAGGGGCCAACGTCCTGACTTTC.

The CDR3 sequence is CASSLGGGGRINEQFF. The CDR3 DNA reads as TGTGCCAGCAGCTTAGGGGGCGGGGGGCGCATCAATGAGCAGTTCTTC. The chain links TRBV11-2 to TRBJ2-1; 8 bases line up with TRBD2. With V trimmed by 1 base and J by 6 bases, 8 bases remained unmatched. CDR3 length equals 16 residues. Germline CDR1 reads SGHAT; CDR2 reads FQNNGV.

V usage is TRBV29-1 and J usage is TRBJ2-1; 10 bases line up with TRBD2. Germline values: CDR1 SQVTM, CDR2 ANQGSEA. CDR3 length: 19 amino acids. V was pared by 3 bases and J by 1 base, with 15 bases of the junction left unmatched. Here the CDR3 DNA reads TGCAGCGTTGACCTAATAGCGGGGGGCCCCTCCTATTCCTACAATGAGCAGTTCTTC. Translating gives CSVDLIAGGPSYSYNEQFF.

To note about this clonotype: A much more abundant neighbour one base away suggests this may be a read error. This sequence joins TRBV6-2 or TRBV6-3 and TRBJ2-5; D possibly uses TRBD1 or TRBD2 (6 bases each). This CDR3 has 13 residues. Germline-derived CDR1 and CDR2 are MNHEY and SVGEGT. Here the CDR3 reads CTSFGGGQETQYF. The CDR3 DNA is TGTACCAGTTTCGGAGGGGGGCAAGAGACCCAGTACTTC.

The chain has TRBV7-9 and TRBJ1-1; no definite D call. The germline V gene has CDR1 SEHNR and CDR2 FQNEAQ (reference sequence). The CDR3 runs to 10 residues. The V end lost 6 bases, the J end lost 11 bases, and 10 bases lay between the germline ends. CDR3 sequence: CASSTTRAFF. DNA for the CDR3: TGTGCCAGCAGTACAACTAGGGCTTTCTTT.

This clonotype has only a few counts. The chain recombines TRBV25-1 with TRBJ2-1; perhaps TRBD2 as D (6 bases). This CDR3 contains 14 residues. Per germline, CDR1 MGHDK and CDR2 SYGVNS. Trimming cost V 4 bases and J 4 bases, with 11 bases left between them. This CDR3 is CASSAGGRYNEQFF. The CDR3 DNA reads TGTGCCAGCAGTGCCGGGGGAAGGTACAATGAGCAGTTCTTC. Filled out from reference TRBV25-1 and TRBJ2-1, the complete variable domain reads EADIYQTPRYLVIGTGKKITLECSQTMGHDKMYWYQQDPGMELHLIHYSYGVNSTEKGDLSSESTVSRIRTEHFPLTLESARPSHTSQYLCASSAGGRYNEQFFGPGTRLTVL.

This clonotype has a handful of counts. V and J are TRBV10-3 and TRBJ2-2, with TRBD2 as a possible D gene (5 bases). Germline assignment: CDR1 ENHRY and CDR2 SYGVKD. The CDR3 covers 16 residues. Trimming stripped 3 bases from V and 1 base from J, with 12 bases between. The CDR3 region has the DNA TGTGCCATCAGTGACCCCGGTGGGAGGAACACCGGGGAGCTGTTTTTT. Translating gives CAISDPGGRNTGELFF.

The sample holds many counts of this clonotype. The CDR3 DNA reads as TGTGCCAGCAGCTTAGATGGGGTATCTAGGTCACACACAGATACGCAGTATTTT. It translates to CASSLDGVSRSHTDTQYF. The chain has TRBV7-2 and TRBJ2-3; D unresolved. Per germline, CDR1 SGHTA and CDR2 FQGNSA. This CDR3 spans 18 amino acids. Trimming pared 1 base from V and 2 bases from J, leaving 19 bases between.

This clonotype has a count of ten or more. The rearrangement uses TRBV7-2 and TRBJ2-1, with 9 bases identical to TRBD1. From germline, CDR1 is SGHTA and CDR2 FQGNSA. The CDR3 sequence is 14 residues long. The V and J ends lost 3 bases and 10 bases, in that order; junction bases with no gene match: 7. In DNA, the CDR3 is TGTGCCAGCAGCTTGGCCGTGACAGGGGGAGAGCAGTTCTTC. This sequence encodes CASSLAVTGGEQFF.

This clonotype was observed a few times. The chain has TRBV7-9 and TRBJ2-2; D is perhaps TRBD1 (5 bases). Trimming removed 1 base from V and 9 bases from J, with 9 bases in between. The CDR3 is made up of 13 amino acids. Germline V gene lookup returns CDR1 SEHNR and CDR2 FQNEAQ (reference sequence). The CDR3: CASSLGRTRELFF. CDR3 nucleotides: TGTGCCAGCAGCTTAGGACGGACAAGGGAGCTGTTTTTT. The full variable domain, its missing parts supplied by reference TRBV7-9 and TRBJ2-2, is DTGVSQNPRHKITKRGQNVTFRCDPISEHNRLYWYRQTLGQGPEFLTYFQNEAQLEKSRLLSDRFSAERPKGSFSTLEIQRTEQGDSAMYLCASSLGRTRELFFGEGSRLTVL.

This clonotype occurred many times. V and J are TRBV7-6 and TRBJ2-1; D is unclear. Trimming removed 5 bases at V and 0 bases at J, with 11 bases between. In germline, CDR1 is SGHVS, CDR2 FNYEAQ. The CDR3 loop spans 15 amino acids. The CDR3 coding sequence is TGTGCCAGCAGCAAGGACGGAAGCTCCTACAATGAGCAGTTCTTC. It encodes CASSKDGSSYNEQFF. The entire variable domain, with the rest obtained from reference TRBV7-6 and TRBJ2-1, is as follows: GAGVSQSPRYKVTKRGQDVALRCDPISGHVSLYWYRQALGQGPEFLTYFNYEAQQDKSGLPNDRFSAERPEGSISTLTIQRTEQRDSAMYRCASSKDGSSYNEQFFGPGTRLTVL.

The sample holds many counts of this clonotype. The chain is built from TRBV14 and TRBJ1-5; 8 bases fit TRBD1. The J segment lost 1 base and the V segment lost 2 bases, leaving 13 bases of the junction unmatched. Germline V gives CDR1 SGHDN, CDR2 FVKESK. This CDR3 spans 19 amino acids. The CDR3 region is CASSQPDREKSQSNQPQHF. DNA of the CDR3: TGTGCCAGCAGCCAACCGGACAGGGAGAAGTCTCAGAGCAATCAGCCCCAGCATTTT.

V and J are TRBV20-1 and TRBJ1-5; tentatively, D is TRBD1 (5 bases). V lost 0 bases to trimming and J lost 1 base, with 10 bases between them. The length of the CDR3 is 15 residues. CDR1 and CDR2 (germline): DFQATT, SNEGSKA (reference sequence). The CDR3 loop reads CSARDRDLSNQPQHF. Here the CDR3 DNA reads TGCAGTGCTAGAGACAGGGATCTCAGCAATCAGCCCCAGCATTTT.